The subject of this entry is one TCR beta chain. CDR3 length: 14 residues. Germline V gene data show CDR1 as KGHDR and CDR2 as SFDVKD. The junction had 8 bases not matched to a gene; V was cut back by 9 bases and J by 2 bases. This specimen belongs to a study of blood T cell repertoires in COVID-19. Followed longitudinally, the Seattle patients had been enrolled during active infection. Using immunoSEQ multiplex PCR, the repertoire was profiled, and TCRdb retains in-frame clones only, with some absent. The repertoire holds approximately 170,000 clones, with approximately 85% as singletons. Sequenced: peripheral blood. V and J are TRBV24-1 and TRBJ2-7; 8 nucleotides align to TRBD1. The clonotype was recovered from an elderly man with COVID-19, enrolled during active disease. In DNA form, the CDR3 reads TGTGCCACCGGGGCGGGACAGGCCGCCTACGAGCAGTACTTC. The encoded protein is CATGAGQAAYEQYF.